Listed here are 30 T cell receptor beta chains from one sample, sequenced in a study of blood T cell repertoires in COVID-19. Sequencing used immunoSEQ multiplex PCR; TCRdb keeps in-frame clones, though not all of them. The sample has about 250,000 clones, around 90% seen once. The source material was peripheral blood. The receptors originated from a man younger than 35 with active or convalescent COVID-19.

The chain recombines TRBV2 with TRBJ2-5; maybe TRBD2 (5 bases). CDR3 length: 13 amino acids. V lost 6 bases and J lost 5, with 13 bases in between. Germline V gene lookup returns CDR1 SNHLY and CDR2 FYNNEI. The CDR3 region has the DNA TGTGCCAGCAGGGGATCACTAGGGGAGACCCAGTACTTC. This codes for CASRGSLGETQYF.

The V gene is TRBV27, the J gene TRBJ2-7, with 11 bases aligning to TRBD2. From germline, CDR1 is MNHEY and CDR2 SMNVEV (reference sequence). With 5 bases clipped from V and 7 bases from J, the junction kept 10 bases outside the gene matches. This CDR3 spans 15 amino acids. Here the CDR3 reads CASSIIAGGPGEQYF. DNA for the CDR3: TGTGCCAGCAGTATAATAGCGGGAGGGCCGGGGGAGCAGTACTTC.

The chain combines TRBV12-3 or TRBV12-4 with TRBJ1-5, with D hard to call. V lost 6 bases and J 3 bases, leaving 6 bases between the germline ends. The length of the CDR3 is 12 residues. CDR3 residues: CASSQYNQPQHF. The CDR3 nucleotides read TGTGCCAGCAGCCAGTACAATCAGCCCCAGCATTTT.

The chain is built from TRBV4-3 and TRBJ1-2; D call uncertain. CDR1 is LGHNA, CDR2 YSLEER, per germline. The CDR3 sequence is 12 residues long. Trimming took off 0 bases at V and 11 bases at J, with 10 bases between the two ends. CDR3 residues: CASSQEEEKYTF. The DNA for the CDR3 is TGCGCCAGCAGCCAAGAGGAGGAGAAATACACCTTC.

V and J are TRBV7-9 and TRBJ1-1; D not certain. The CDR3 is 13 residues long. V was cut by 1 base and J by 4 bases, with 7 bases left in between. Germline V CDR1 and CDR2: SEHNR, FQNEAQ (reference sequence). Here the CDR3 reads CASSLDSSTEAFF. In nucleotides, the CDR3 is TGTGCCAGCAGCTTAGACAGTAGCACTGAAGCTTTCTTT.

The rearrangement links TRBV2 to TRBJ1-5, with D hard to call. CDR3 length: 16 amino acids. Germline V gives CDR1 SNHLY, CDR2 FYNNEI. Trimming removed 2 bases at V and 0 bases at J, with 11 bases between. The CDR3, as DNA: TGTGCCAGCAGTGAACGCACAGCATATAGCAATCAGCCCCAGCATTTT. Amino acid sequence: CASSERTAYSNQPQHF.

V is TRBV7-2 and J is TRBJ2-1, with D uncertain. From germline, CDR1 is SGHTA and CDR2 FQGNSA. The length of the CDR3 is 13 residues. V was trimmed by 4 bases and J by 6 bases, leaving 10 bases between them. CDR3 in DNA: TGTGCCAGCAGCTCTAGTCTATTCAATGAGCAGTTCTTC. Translation: CASSSSLFNEQFF. The full variable domain, its missing parts supplied by reference TRBV7-2 and TRBJ2-1, is GAGVSQSPSNKVTEKGKDVELRCDPISGHTALYWYRQSLGQGLEFLIYFQGNSAPDKSGLPSDRFSAERTGGSVSTLTIQRTQQEDSAVYLCASSSSLFNEQFFGPGTRLTVL.

This chain connects TRBV11-2 to TRBJ1-1, with 7 nucleotides matching TRBD1. CDR1 and CDR2 from the germline V gene are SGHAT and FQNNGV. This CDR3 comprises 16 residues. V dropped 2 bases and J dropped 1; count of bases not matched to a gene: 7. The CDR3 here is CASSLNSDRKNTEAFF. The CDR3 DNA reads as TGTGCCAGCAGCTTAAATTCGGACAGGAAGAACACTGAAGCTTTCTTT.

This chain connects TRBV9 to TRBJ2-5, with 8 bases identical to TRBD1. J was trimmed by 7 bases and V by 0 bases; bases with no gene match: 11. The CDR3 spans 16 residues. CDR1 is SGDLS and CDR2 is YYNGEE in the germline V gene. CDR3 nucleotide sequence: TGTGCCAGCAGCGTAGAAGCAGGGGGCACCCGGGGGACCCAGTACTTC. Its translation: CASSVEAGGTRGTQYF.

The chain has TRBV11-3 and TRBJ2-2, with D possibly matching TRBD2 (6 bases). Germline CDR1 reads SGHNT; CDR2 reads YENEEA. V dropped 5 bases and J dropped 4 bases, with 14 bases sitting between them. This CDR3 is built from 15 residues. CDR3 in DNA: TGTGCCAGCAGCCCCAGCTCCGGGGGCACCGGGGAGCTGTTTTTT. Translation: CASSPSSGGTGELFF.

The sample holds a few counts of this clone. The CDR3 coding sequence is TGTGCCAGCAGCGTCACGGGAGGGACCTACGAGCAGTACTTC. Its protein is CASSVTGGTYEQYF. This chain connects TRBV9 to TRBJ2-7, with 8 bases aligning to TRBD2. The germline V gene encodes CDR1 SGDLS and CDR2 YYNGEE. This CDR3 comprises 14 residues. The trim removed 2 bases at V and 2 bases at J, leaving 3 bases unmatched.

The V gene is TRBV24-1, the J gene TRBJ2-1, with 8 bases identical to TRBD1. This CDR3 comprises 17 residues. Germline V CDR1 and CDR2: KGHDR, SFDVKD. Trimming removed 4 bases from V and 1 base from J; junction bases left unmatched: 8. CDR3 loop: CATSEKYRQGSYNEQFF. CDR3 sequence (DNA): TGTGCCACCAGTGAGAAATACCGACAGGGGTCCTACAATGAGCAGTTCTTC.

V gene TRBV19 combines with J gene TRBJ1-6; 9 bases line up with TRBD1. This CDR3 contains 14 residues. Germline V lookup: CDR1 LNHDA, CDR2 SQIVND (reference sequence). The V gene end was trimmed by 6 bases and the J gene end by 9 bases; junction bases not matched to a gene: 6. In nucleotides, the CDR3 is TGTGCCAGTAGGGGGACAGGGCCCGGTTCACCCCTCCACTTT. This codes for CASRGTGPGSPLHF.

The chain employs TRBV7-3 and TRBJ2-3, with a tentative D call TRBD1 (5 bases). V lost 2 bases and J lost 2, with 8 bases in between. CDR3 length: 14 amino acids. Germline CDR1 reads SGHTA; CDR2 reads FQGTGA. The CDR3 reads CASSLQGYTDTQYF. The CDR3 coding sequence is TGTGCCAGCAGCTTACAGGGATACACAGATACGCAGTATTTT.

The CDR3 DNA reads TGTGCCAGCAGTGAACAGGGTCCAACCTACGAGCAGTACTTC. Its protein is CASSEQGPTYEQYF. The V and J genes are TRBV2 and TRBJ2-7; D may be TRBD1 (5 bases). With 2 bases removed from V and 2 bases from J, the gap between germline ends came to 10 bases. This CDR3 has 14 residues. Germline CDR1 and CDR2: SNHLY and FYNNEI.

The chain links TRBV23-1 to TRBJ2-1; the match to TRBD1 covers 7 bases. TRBV23-1 counts as an open reading frame of uncertain function. With 8 bases clipped from V and 6 bases from J, the junction kept 10 bases outside the gene matches. There are 14 residues in the CDR3. The DNA for the CDR3 is TGCGCCAGCCCACGGGACAGCTTATTCAATGAGCAGTTCTTC. Its translation is CASPRDSLFNEQFF.

V and J are TRBV7-3 and TRBJ1-1, with 9 bases identical to TRBD1. Trimming cost V 0 bases and J 1 base; bases outside gene matches: 3. Germline assignment: CDR1 SGHTA and CDR2 FQGTGA. The CDR3 covers 16 residues. CDR3 nucleotides: TGTGCCAGCAGCTTAACTTTGGGACAGGGGAACACTGAAGCTTTCTTT. Translation: CASSLTLGQGNTEAFF.

CDR3 nucleotide sequence: TGTGCCAGCAGCTTAAAAGGGGACTTTTATCAGCCCCAGCATTTT. Translated: CASSLKGDFYQPQHF. This chain uses TRBV7-3 with TRBJ1-5; tentatively, D is TRBD1 (5 bases). V lost 1 base to trimming and J lost 5 bases, with 12 bases between them. The CDR3 covers 15 residues. The germline V gene has CDR1 SGHTA and CDR2 FQGTGA.

The rearrangement uses TRBV12-3 or TRBV12-4 and TRBJ2-6; D call uncertain. This CDR3 has 12 residues. Trimming removed 6 bases at V and 4 bases at J, with 4 bases between. CDR3 nucleotide sequence: TGTGCCAGCAGCCCAGGGGCCAACGTCCTGACTTTC. This codes for CASSPGANVLTF.

This chain links TRBV19 with TRBJ2-7; 9 nucleotides match TRBD2. The CDR3 is made up of 14 amino acids. Germline V gives CDR1 LNHDA, CDR2 SQIVND (reference sequence). The V gene end was trimmed by 7 bases and the J gene end by 1 base; junction bases not matched to a gene: 5. The CDR3 DNA sequence: TGTGCCAGTAAGCTAGCGGGGAAATCCTACGAGCAGTACTTC. Residues: CASKLAGKSYEQYF.

This clone has only one observation. The chain links TRBV18 to TRBJ1-4; a weak D match, TRBD1 (5 bases). The CDR3 runs to 15 residues. V was clipped by 5 bases and J by 3 bases, with 13 bases between them. Germline CDR1 reads KGHSH; CDR2 reads LQKENI. The CDR3 spells CASSGQGAANEKLFF. The CDR3, as DNA: TGTGCCAGCTCAGGACAAGGGGCGGCTAATGAAAAACTGTTTTTT.

The chain is built from TRBV10-3 and TRBJ2-7; D may be TRBD2 (5 bases). In germline, CDR1 is ENHRY, CDR2 SYGVKD. The CDR3 sequence is 11 residues long. The ends were cut back, 10 bases at V and 6 bases at J, with 13 bases in the middle. CDR3 loop: CATLEGSEQYF. The CDR3 DNA follows: TGTGCCACCCTAGAGGGCAGCGAGCAGTACTTC.

This clone has at least ten counts. The V call is TRBV18, the J call TRBJ1-5, with TRBD1 matching over 7 bases. The CDR3 runs 15 residues. With 4 bases clipped from V and 3 bases from J, the junction kept 6 bases outside the gene matches. Germline CDR1 is KGHSH and CDR2 is LQKENI. This chain's CDR3 is CASSRTGASNQPQHF. The DNA of the CDR3 is TGTGCCAGCTCACGTACAGGGGCTTCCAATCAGCCCCAGCATTTT.

The chain combines TRBV10-1 with TRBJ1-5; no clear D. CDR3 length: 12 amino acids. The germline gives CDR1 WNHNN, CDR2 SYGVQD (reference sequence). V dropped 3 bases and J dropped 8 bases, with 8 bases sitting between them. CDR3: CASSDTVEPQHF. The CDR3 DNA is TGCGCCAGCAGTGATACCGTAGAGCCCCAGCATTTT.

Concerning this clone itself: Germline and junction disagree at one end, which may indicate a read error. The chain has TRBV7-7 and TRBJ2-3, with a possible D match to TRBD2 (5 bases). From germline, CDR1 is SSHAT and CDR2 FNYEAQ (reference sequence). The CDR3 runs 14 residues. CDR3 region: CASSQDSVLDTQYF. In nucleotides, the CDR3 is TGTGCTAGCAGCCAGGACTCCGTGCTAGATACGCAGTATTTT.

The chain is built from TRBV5-1 and TRBJ2-3; D is perhaps TRBD1 (5 bases). Per the germline V gene, CDR1 is SGHRS and CDR2 is YFSETQ. V lost 0 bases, J lost 5 bases, and 13 bases lay in between. This CDR3 region has 15 residues. The CDR3 DNA reads as TGCGCCAGCAGCTTGGCCGGCAGGGTCATAGATACGCAGTATTTT. This translates into CASSLAGRVIDTQYF.

This clone appeared a single time. This rearrangement joins TRBV9 to TRBJ2-1; 7 bases are a match to TRBD1. Per germline, CDR1 SGDLS and CDR2 YYNGEE. The CDR3 has 14 residues. Trimming removed 3 bases from V and 6 bases from J; junction bases left unmatched: 6. The CDR3 reads CASSGQGSTNEQFF. CDR3 nucleotides: TGTGCCAGCAGCGGACAGGGATCGACCAATGAGCAGTTCTTC.

This clone is a singleton in its sample. The chain is built from TRBV6-1 and TRBJ2-7, with 8 bases identical to TRBD2. Germline V gene lookup returns CDR1 MNHNS and CDR2 SASEGT. The CDR3 totals 15 residues. J gave up 3 bases and V 3 bases, and 7 bases lay outside the gene matches. The CDR3 DNA follows: TGTGCCAGCAGTGACGAGGGCGGGAGGAACTACGAGCAGTACTTC. Its protein is CASSDEGGRNYEQYF.

This chain joins TRBV7-9 and TRBJ1-3; TRBD1 is a possible D gene (6 bases). V was shortened by 6 bases and J by 0 bases, with 12 bases between the two germline ends. Looked up from germline, CDR1 is SEHNR and CDR2 is FQNEAQ (reference sequence). The CDR3 is 15 amino acids. The CDR3 nucleotides are TGTGCCAGCAGACACGGACAGAGCTCTGGAAACACCATATATTTT. Translation: CASRHGQSSGNTIYF.

This clone has only a few counts. The V gene is TRBV19, the J gene TRBJ1-1; D remains unclear. This CDR3 is 13 amino acids long. Germline CDR1 reads LNHDA; CDR2 reads SQIVND (reference sequence). Trimming took off 1 base at V and 5 bases at J, with 8 bases between the two ends. CDR3: CASSIGGLTEAFF. The CDR3 DNA reads TGTGCCAGTAGTATAGGCGGTTTGACTGAAGCTTTCTTT.